This T cell receptor (beta chain) was captured by sequencing in a study of T cell responses to AZD1222 COVID-19 vaccine. Here immunoSEQ multiplex PCR was the method, and the copy in TCRdb shows in-frame clones only, minus some. Of around 140,000 clones listed, around 92% were seen once; the top ten hold around 3.3%. V was shortened by 1 base and J by 5 bases, with 18 bases between the two germline ends. Germline V CDR1 and CDR2: SGHDT, YYEEEE. The CDR3 spans 16 residues. The analysis combined second doses at about 4 or about 12 weeks. The sample consisted of peripheral blood, taken 28 days after the second AZD1222 dose. The V call is TRBV5-6, the J call TRBJ2-5; D perhaps matches TRBD2 (6 bases). The receptor was isolated from an adult who received the AZD1222 COVID-19 vaccine. The CDR3 spells CASSLNGGPPRETQYF. CDR3 DNA: TGTGCCAGCAGCTTGAACGGGGGTCCCCCACGGGAGACCCAGTACTTC.